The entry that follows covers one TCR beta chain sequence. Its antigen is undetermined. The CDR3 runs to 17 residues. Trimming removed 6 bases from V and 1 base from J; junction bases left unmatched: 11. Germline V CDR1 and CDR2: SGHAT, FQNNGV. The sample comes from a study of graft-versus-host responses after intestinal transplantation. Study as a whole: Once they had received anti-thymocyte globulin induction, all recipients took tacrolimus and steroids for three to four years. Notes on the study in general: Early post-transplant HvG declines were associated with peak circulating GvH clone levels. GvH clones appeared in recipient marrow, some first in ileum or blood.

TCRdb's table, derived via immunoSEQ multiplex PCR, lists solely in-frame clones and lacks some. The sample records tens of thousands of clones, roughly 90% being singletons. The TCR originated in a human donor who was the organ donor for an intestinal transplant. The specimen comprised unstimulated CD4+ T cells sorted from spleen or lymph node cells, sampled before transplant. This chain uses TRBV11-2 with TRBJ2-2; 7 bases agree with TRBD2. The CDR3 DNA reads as TGTGCCAGCAGACGTCCGGGGGGAGGTTGGAACACCGGGGAGCTGTTTTTT. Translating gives CASRRPGGGWNTGELFF.